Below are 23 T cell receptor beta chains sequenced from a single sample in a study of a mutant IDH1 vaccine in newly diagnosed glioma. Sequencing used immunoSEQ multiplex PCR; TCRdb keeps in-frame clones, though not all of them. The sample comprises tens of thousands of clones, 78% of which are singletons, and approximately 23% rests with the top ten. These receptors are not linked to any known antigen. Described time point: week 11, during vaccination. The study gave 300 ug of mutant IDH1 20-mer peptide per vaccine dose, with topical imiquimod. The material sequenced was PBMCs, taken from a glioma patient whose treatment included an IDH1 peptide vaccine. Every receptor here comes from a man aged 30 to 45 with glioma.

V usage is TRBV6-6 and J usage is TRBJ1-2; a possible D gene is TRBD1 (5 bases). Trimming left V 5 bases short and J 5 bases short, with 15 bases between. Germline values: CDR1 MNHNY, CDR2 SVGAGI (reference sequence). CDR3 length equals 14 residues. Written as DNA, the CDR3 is TGTGCCAGCAGTACCGCCGGAGGGGCGTATGGCTACACCTTC. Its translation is CASSTAGGAYGYTF.

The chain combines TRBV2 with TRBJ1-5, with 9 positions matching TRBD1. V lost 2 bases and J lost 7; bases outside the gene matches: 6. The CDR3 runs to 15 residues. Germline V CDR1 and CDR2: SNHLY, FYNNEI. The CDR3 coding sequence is TGTGCCAGCAGTGAATTCGACAGGGGGAACCAGCCCCAGCATTTT. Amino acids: CASSEFDRGNQPQHF.

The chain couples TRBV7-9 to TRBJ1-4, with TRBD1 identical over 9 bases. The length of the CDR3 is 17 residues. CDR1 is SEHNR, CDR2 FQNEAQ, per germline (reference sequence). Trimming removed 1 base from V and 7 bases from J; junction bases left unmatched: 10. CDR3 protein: CASSLGWDREGGEKLFF. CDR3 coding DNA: TGTGCCAGCAGCTTAGGCTGGGACAGGGAAGGTGGTGAAAAACTGTTTTTT. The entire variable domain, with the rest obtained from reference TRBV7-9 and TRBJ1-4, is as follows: DTGVSQNPRHKITKRGQNVTFRCDPISEHNRLYWYRQTLGQGPEFLTYFQNEAQLEKSRLLSDRFSAERPKGSFSTLEIQRTEQGDSAMYLCASSLGWDREGGEKLFFGSGTQLSVL.

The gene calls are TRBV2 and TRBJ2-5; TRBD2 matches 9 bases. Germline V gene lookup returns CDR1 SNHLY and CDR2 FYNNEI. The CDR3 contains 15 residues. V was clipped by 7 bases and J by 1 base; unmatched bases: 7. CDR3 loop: CASKRGRAAQETQYF. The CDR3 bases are TGTGCCAGCAAGCGCGGGAGGGCCGCCCAAGAGACCCAGTACTTC.

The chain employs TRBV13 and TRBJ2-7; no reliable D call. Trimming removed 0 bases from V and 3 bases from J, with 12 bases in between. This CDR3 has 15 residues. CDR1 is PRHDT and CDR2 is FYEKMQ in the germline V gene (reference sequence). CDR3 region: CASSLGGLYNYEQYF. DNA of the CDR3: TGTGCCAGCAGCTTAGGAGGCCTATATAACTACGAGCAGTACTTC.

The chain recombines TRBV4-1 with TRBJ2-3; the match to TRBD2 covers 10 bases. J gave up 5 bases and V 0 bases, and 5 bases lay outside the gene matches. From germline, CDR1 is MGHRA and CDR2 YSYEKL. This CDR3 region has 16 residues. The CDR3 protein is CASSQDLAGVVDTQYF. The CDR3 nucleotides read TGCGCCAGCAGCCAAGATCTAGCGGGGGTGGTAGATACGCAGTATTTT.

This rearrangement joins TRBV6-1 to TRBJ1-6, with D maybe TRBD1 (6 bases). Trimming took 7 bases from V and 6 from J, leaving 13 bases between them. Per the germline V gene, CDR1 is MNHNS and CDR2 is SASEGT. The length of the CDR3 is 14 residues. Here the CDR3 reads CASIRDMANSPLHF. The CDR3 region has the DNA TGTGCCAGCATAAGGGACATGGCTAATTCACCCCTCCACTTT.

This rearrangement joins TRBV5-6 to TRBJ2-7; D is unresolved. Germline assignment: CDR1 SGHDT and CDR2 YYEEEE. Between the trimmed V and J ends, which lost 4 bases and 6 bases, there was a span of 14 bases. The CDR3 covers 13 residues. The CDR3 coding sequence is TGTGCCAGCAGCGCAAACTTAGTTCTCGAGCAGTACTTC. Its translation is CASSANLVLEQYF.

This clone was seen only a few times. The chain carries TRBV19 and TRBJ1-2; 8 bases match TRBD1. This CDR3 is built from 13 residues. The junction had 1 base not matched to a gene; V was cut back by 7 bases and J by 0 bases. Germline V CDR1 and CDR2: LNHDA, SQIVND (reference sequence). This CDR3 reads CASKDRANYGYTF. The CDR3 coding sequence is TGTGCCAGTAAGGACAGGGCTAACTATGGCTACACCTTC.

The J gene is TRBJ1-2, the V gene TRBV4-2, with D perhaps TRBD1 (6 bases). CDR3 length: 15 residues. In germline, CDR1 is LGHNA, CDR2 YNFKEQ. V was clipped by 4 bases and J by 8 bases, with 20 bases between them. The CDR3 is CASSRSGEGVEGYTF. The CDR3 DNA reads TGTGCCAGCAGCCGGTCGGGGGAGGGGGTCGAGGGCTACACCTTC.

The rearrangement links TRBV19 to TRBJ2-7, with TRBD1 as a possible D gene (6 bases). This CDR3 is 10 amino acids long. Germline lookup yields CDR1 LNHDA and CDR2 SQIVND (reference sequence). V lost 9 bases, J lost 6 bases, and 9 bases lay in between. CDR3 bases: TGTGCCAGCCCGGACAGCGAGCAGTACTTC. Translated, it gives CASPDSEQYF.

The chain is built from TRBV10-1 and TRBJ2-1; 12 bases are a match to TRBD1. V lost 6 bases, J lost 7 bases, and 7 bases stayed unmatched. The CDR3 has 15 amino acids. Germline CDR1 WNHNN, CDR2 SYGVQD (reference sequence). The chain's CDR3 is CASSAGTGGRNEQFF. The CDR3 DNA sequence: TGCGCCAGCAGCGCCGGGACAGGGGGCCGAAATGAGCAGTTCTTC.

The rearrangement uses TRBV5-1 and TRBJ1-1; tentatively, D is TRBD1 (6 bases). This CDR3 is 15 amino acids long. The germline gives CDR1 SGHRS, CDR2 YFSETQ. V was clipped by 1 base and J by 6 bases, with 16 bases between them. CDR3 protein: CASSLSLSGGAEAFF. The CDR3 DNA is TGCGCCAGCAGCTTGTCACTATCCGGGGGCGCTGAAGCTTTCTTT.

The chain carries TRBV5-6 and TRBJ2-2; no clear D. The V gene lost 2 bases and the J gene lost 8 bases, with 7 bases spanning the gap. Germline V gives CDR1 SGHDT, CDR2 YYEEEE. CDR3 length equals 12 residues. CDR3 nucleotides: TGTGCCAGCAGCTTAAATTATGGGGAGCTGTTTTTT. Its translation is CASSLNYGELFF. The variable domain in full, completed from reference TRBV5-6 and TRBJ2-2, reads DAGVTQSPTHLIKTRGQQVTLRCSPKSGHDTVSWYQQALGQGPQFIFQYYEEEERQRGNFPDRFSGHQFPNYSSELNVNALLLGDSALYLCASSLNYGELFFGEGSRLTVL.

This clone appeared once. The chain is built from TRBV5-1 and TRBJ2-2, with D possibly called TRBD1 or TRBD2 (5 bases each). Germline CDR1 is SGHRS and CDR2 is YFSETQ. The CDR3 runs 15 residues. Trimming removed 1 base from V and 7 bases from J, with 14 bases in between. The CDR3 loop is CASSLIEGFGGELFF. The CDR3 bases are TGCGCCAGCAGCTTGATTGAGGGGTTCGGCGGGGAGCTGTTTTTT.

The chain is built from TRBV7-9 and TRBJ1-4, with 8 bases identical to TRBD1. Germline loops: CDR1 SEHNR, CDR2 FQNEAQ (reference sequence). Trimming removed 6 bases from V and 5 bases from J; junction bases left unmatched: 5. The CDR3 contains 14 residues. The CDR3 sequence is CASSSGGANEKLFF. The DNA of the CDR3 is TGTGCCAGCAGTTCAGGGGGCGCGAATGAAAAACTGTTTTTT.

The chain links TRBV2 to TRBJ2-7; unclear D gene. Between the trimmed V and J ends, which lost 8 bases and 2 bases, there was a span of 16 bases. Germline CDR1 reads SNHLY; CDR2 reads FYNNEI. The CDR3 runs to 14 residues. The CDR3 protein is CASLHPLTTYEQYF. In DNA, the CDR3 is TGTGCCAGCTTACACCCGCTTACCACCTACGAGCAGTACTTC.

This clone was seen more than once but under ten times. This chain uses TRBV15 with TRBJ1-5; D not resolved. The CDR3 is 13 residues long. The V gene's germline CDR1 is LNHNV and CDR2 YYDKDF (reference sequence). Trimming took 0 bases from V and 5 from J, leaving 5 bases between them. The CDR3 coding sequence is TGTGCCACCAGCAGAGATTCCGATCAGCCCCAGCATTTT. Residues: CATSRDSDQPQHF.

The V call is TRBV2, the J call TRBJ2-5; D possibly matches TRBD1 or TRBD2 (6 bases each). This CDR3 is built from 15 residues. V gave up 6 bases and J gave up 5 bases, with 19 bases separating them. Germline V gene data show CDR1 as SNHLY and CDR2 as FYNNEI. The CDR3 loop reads CASRRRSGAGETQYF. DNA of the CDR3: TGTGCCAGCAGACGCCGATCAGGGGCGGGGGAGACCCAGTACTTC. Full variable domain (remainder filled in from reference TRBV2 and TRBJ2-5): EPEVTQTPSHQVTQMGQEVILRCVPISNHLYFYWYRQILGQKVEFLVSFYNNEISEKSEIFDDQFSVERPDGSNFTLKIRSTKLEDSAMYFCASRRRSGAGETQYFGPGTRLLVL.

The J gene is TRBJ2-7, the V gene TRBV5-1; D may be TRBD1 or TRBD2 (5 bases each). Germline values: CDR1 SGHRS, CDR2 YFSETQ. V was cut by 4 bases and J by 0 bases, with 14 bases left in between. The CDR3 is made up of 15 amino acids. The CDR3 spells CASSLGTDYSYEQYF. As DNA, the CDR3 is TGCGCCAGCAGCCTCGGGACCGATTACTCCTACGAGCAGTACTTC.

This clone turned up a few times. The CDR3 DNA reads TGTGCCAGCAGCACCCCAGACAGGGTGGACGACGAGCAGTACTTC. The encoded protein is CASSTPDRVDDEQYF. This chain connects TRBV21-1 to TRBJ2-7; TRBD1, the table's D call, was not compared with the DNA. TRBV21-1 counts as a pseudogene. CDR3 length: 15 amino acids.

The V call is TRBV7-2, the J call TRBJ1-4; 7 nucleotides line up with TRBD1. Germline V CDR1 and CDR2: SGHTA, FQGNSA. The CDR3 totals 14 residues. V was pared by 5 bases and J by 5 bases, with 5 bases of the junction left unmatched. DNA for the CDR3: TGTGCCAGCAGCCTCCAGGGGGGGAATGAAAAACTGTTTTTT. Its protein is CASSLQGGNEKLFF.

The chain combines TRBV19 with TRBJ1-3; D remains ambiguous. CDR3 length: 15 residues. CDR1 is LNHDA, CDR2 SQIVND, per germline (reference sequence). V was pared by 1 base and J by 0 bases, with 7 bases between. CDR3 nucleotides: TGTGCCAGTAGTATAGGAGAGAGCTCTGGAAACACCATATATTTT. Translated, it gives CASSIGESSGNTIYF.